Listed below are T cell receptor beta chains from one sample, sequenced in a study of shared clonotypes between healthy human individuals. The data were produced by immunoSEQ multiplex PCR, yet TCRdb's version contains in-frame clones alone and is incomplete. The table records some 510,000 clones, around 79% of them present only once. The sequencing input was PBMCs. The receptors originated from a middle-aged woman in good health. Some clones in this sample may be carry-over from other donors' samples. CDR3s include the opening cysteine and the closing phenylalanine or tryptophan. The order of the fields is V gene, clone size, CDR3 protein. Rows may omit the clone size; those that give it use once, few, many or a size class.

v_call: TRBV28; clone_size: -; cdr3_aa: CASRTVNYGYTF
v_call: TRBV15; clone_size: once; cdr3_aa: CATSRDGRIAGEQFF
v_call: TRBV7-9; clone_size: -; cdr3_aa: CASKFQGNTEAFF
v_call: TRBV9; clone_size: -; cdr3_aa: CASSPGTFSTGELFF
v_call: TRBV27; clone_size: -; cdr3_aa: CARRTKAGTAYEQYF
v_call: TRBV29-1; clone_size: -; cdr3_aa: CSVDRGVNGYTF
v_call: TRBV2; clone_size: few; cdr3_aa: CASSEDRGNQPQHF
v_call: TRBV19; clone_size: -; cdr3_aa: CASSPDPSTDTQYF
v_call: TRBV19; clone_size: -; cdr3_aa: CASSIRYSRGTYNEQFF
v_call: TRBV4-1; clone_size: -; cdr3_aa: CASSQHTGTGVFPVWFF
v_call: TRBV11-2; clone_size: -; cdr3_aa: CASSLTGWGSTEAFF
v_call: TRBV7-2; clone_size: -; cdr3_aa: CASSLKHPGELFF
v_call: TRBV5-4; clone_size: -; cdr3_aa: CASSLATLYNEQFF
v_call: TRBV2; clone_size: -; cdr3_aa: CASRREKSNRDEQFF
v_call: TRBV9; clone_size: few; cdr3_aa: CASSVESREEEAFF
v_call: TRBV5-5; clone_size: -; cdr3_aa: CASSFGGAYEQYF
v_call: TRBV5-1; clone_size: -; cdr3_aa: CASSLAGRGRGMSYEQYF
v_call: TRBV6-1; clone_size: few; cdr3_aa: CASSEASKDHHRTQYF
v_call: TRBV19; clone_size: -; cdr3_aa: CASSITPTNEKLFF
v_call: TRBV19; clone_size: few; cdr3_aa: CASSMRDRRNTEAFF
v_call: TRBV28; clone_size: -; cdr3_aa: CASSEASGNRRELFF
v_call: TRBV7-9; clone_size: -; cdr3_aa: CASSQGGITEAFF